This is a list of T cell receptor beta chains from one sample in a study of shared clonotypes between healthy human individuals. Sequencing used immunoSEQ multiplex PCR; TCRdb keeps in-frame clones, though not all of them. The sample lists more than 2 million clones, roughly 96% seen once, with approximately 0.13% in the top ten. Input material: naive CD4+ T cells sorted from blood. The receptors were sampled from a young man in good health. The CDR3 runs from the conserved cysteine through the conserved F or W. Fields, in order: D gene, V gene, clone size, J gene, CDR3 protein, CDR3 DNA. D genes are given only for firm matches. Some rows have no size entry. The others give once, few or many, or a class for an expanded clone.

>TRBD1|TRBV7-3|.|TRBJ2-2
CASSPLTGGIAGELFF
TGTGCCAGCAGCCCTTTGACAGGGGGCATCGCCGGGGAGCTGTTTTTT
>.|TRBV29-1|.|TRBJ1-3
CSVSGPAERNTIYF
TGCAGCGTCTCGGGACCGGCGGAGAGAAACACCATATATTTT
>.|TRBV7-2|.|TRBJ2-1
CASSPGASYNEQFF
TGTGCCAGCAGCCCCGGGGCATCCTACAATGAGCAGTTCTTC
>.|TRBV28|.|TRBJ1-5
CASSSTGISNQPQHF
TGTGCCAGCAGTTCGACAGGAATTAGCAATCAGCCCCAGCATTTT
>TRBD1|TRBV18|.|TRBJ2-5
CASSPRTGSETQYF
TGTGCCAGCTCACCAAGGACAGGGAGTGAGACCCAGTACTTC
>TRBD1|TRBV7-6|.|TRBJ2-7
CASSRGQGIGEQYF
TGTGCCAGCAGCCGGGGACAGGGAATTGGGGAGCAGTACTTC
>.|TRBV9|.|TRBJ1-4
CASSVDRGGEKLFF
TGTGCCAGCAGCGTAGATCGGGGTGGTGAAAAACTGTTTTTT
>TRBD1|TRBV7-9|.|TRBJ2-3
CASSPGDRGPDTQYF
TGTGCCAGCAGCCCCGGAGACAGGGGCCCAGATACGCAGTATTTT
>TRBD2|TRBV9|.|TRBJ2-2
CASSGGLAVTGELFF
TGTGCCAGCAGCGGAGGACTAGCGGTCACCGGGGAGCTGTTTTTT
>TRBD2|TRBV29-1|.|TRBJ2-3
CSVELAGVRWLADTQYF
TGCAGCGTTGAACTAGCGGGAGTTCGTTGGCTTGCAGATACGCAGTATTTT
>.|TRBV28|many|TRBJ2-7
CASTSPAGKTYEQYF
TGTGCCAGCACCAGTCCCGCAGGGAAAACCTACGAGCAGTACTTC
>.|TRBV6-5|.|TRBJ1-1
CASSPPLGRHTEAFF
TGTGCCAGCAGTCCCCCCCTGGGGAGACACACTGAAGCTTTCTTT
>TRBD1|TRBV19|.|TRBJ1-2
CASRQDRGQGYTF
TGTGCCAGTAGGCAGGACAGGGGGCAAGGCTACACCTTC
>TRBD2|TRBV6-4|.|TRBJ2-7
CASSKQGGPHYEQYF
TGTGCCAGCAGTAAGCAGGGAGGGCCCCATTACGAGCAGTACTTC